Each of the 18 T cell receptor beta chains below was sequenced from the same sample in a study of OX40 agonist ivuxolimab in advanced cancers. Some clones are missing from TCRdb's copy, which holds only in-frame ones; the method was immunoSEQ multiplex PCR. The sample carries about 77,000 clones, 80% to 90% recorded once. Sequenced here: CD4+ or CD8+ T cells sorted from blood, sampled in a trial of the OX40 agonist ivuxolimab. Every receptor here comes from an adult with an advanced solid tumor such as melanoma, head and neck, liver or kidney cancer.

This clone showed up just once. The gene calls are TRBV10-2 and TRBJ1-4, with D perhaps TRBD1 (5 bases). Trimming left V 3 bases short and J 3 bases short, with 11 bases between. The germline gives CDR1 WSHSY, CDR2 SAAADI. The CDR3 runs to 15 residues. The CDR3 bases are TGCGCCAGCAGTGACGCGGGAGGGGCTAATGAAAAACTGTTTTTT. Amino acids: CASSDAGGANEKLFF.

The CDR3 DNA reads TGTGCCAGCAACGAAGGGGGCGGGGGGGCCCTCGAGCAGTACTTC. Its translation is CASNEGGGGALEQYF. This chain links TRBV6-1 with TRBJ2-5; TRBD2 matches 9 bases. The end of the DNA aligns better with TRBJ2-7, so the J call may be wrong. The CDR3 covers 15 residues. Looked up from germline, CDR1 is MNHNS and CDR2 is SASEGT.

V gene TRBV5-4 combines with J gene TRBJ2-3; D possibly corresponds to TRBD2 (5 bases). Trimming cost V 0 bases and J 3 bases, with 8 bases left between them. The CDR3 length is 14 residues. Germline V gene data show CDR1 as SGHNT and CDR2 as YYREEE (reference sequence). CDR3 protein: CASSLGGGTDTQYF. For the CDR3, the DNA is TGTGCCAGCAGCTTGGGTGGCGGGACAGATACGCAGTATTTT.

This chain connects TRBV5-1 to TRBJ2-7; 10 bases match TRBD1. The CDR3 has 14 residues. V shed 7 bases and J 6 bases; nucleotides not matched to a gene: 10. The V gene's germline CDR1 is SGHRS and CDR2 YFSETQ. The CDR3: CASRPAGTGAEQYF. CDR3 DNA: TGCGCCAGCCGCCCCGCCGGGACAGGGGCCGAGCAGTACTTC.

The V gene is TRBV29-1, the J gene TRBJ2-3; possible D gene TRBD2, 6 bases. The CDR3 has 14 residues. Germline V gene data show CDR1 as SQVTM and CDR2 as ANQGSEA. V was cut by 0 bases and J by 8 bases, with 15 bases left in between. DNA for the CDR3: TGCAGCGTTGAAGAGCGGAGGGGTTGGGTTACGCAGTATTTT. Protein: CSVEERRGWVTQYF.

The chain couples TRBV5-5 to TRBJ2-3, with D possibly matching TRBD1 (5 bases). With 3 bases removed from V and 2 bases from J, the gap between germline ends came to 13 bases. CDR3 size: 15 residues. CDR1 is SGHKS, CDR2 YYEKEE, per germline (reference sequence). The DNA for the CDR3 is TGTGCCAGCAGCTGGGGCGGTACTACCACAGATACGCAGTATTTT. It yields the protein CASSWGGTTTDTQYF.

The genes are TRBV7-2 and TRBJ1-2; D is undetermined. The germline gives CDR1 SGHTA, CDR2 FQGNSA. V was shortened by 2 bases and J by 2 bases, with 12 bases between the two germline ends. This CDR3 spans 15 amino acids. CDR3 in amino acids: CASSLSRITNYGYTF. The CDR3 nucleotides read TGTGCCAGCAGCTTAAGTAGGATAACCAACTATGGCTACACCTTC.

This chain links TRBV10-3 with TRBJ1-1, with D perhaps matching TRBD1 (5 bases). This CDR3 has 13 amino acids. V was clipped by 3 bases and J by 4 bases, with 9 bases between them. Germline lookup yields CDR1 ENHRY and CDR2 SYGVKD. The CDR3: CAISDRVGTEAFF. The CDR3 coding sequence is TGTGCCATCAGTGACAGGGTGGGCACTGAAGCTTTCTTT.

The chain employs TRBV18 and TRBJ2-7; possibly TRBD2 for D (5 bases). V lost 0 bases and J 5 bases, leaving 8 bases between the germline ends. This CDR3 is 13 amino acids long. CDR1 is KGHSH and CDR2 is LQKENI in the germline V gene. CDR3 sequence (DNA): TGTGCCAGCTCACCACCGGGAGTGCACGAGCAGTACTTC. Amino acid sequence: CASSPPGVHEQYF.

V and J are TRBV25-1 and TRBJ2-7; weak D call: TRBD2 (5 bases). The germline gives CDR1 MGHDK, CDR2 SYGVNS. Trimming took 3 bases from V and 1 from J, leaving 7 bases between them. This CDR3 is 13 amino acids long. The DNA for the CDR3 is TGTGCCAGCAGTGAGGCGGGTTCCTACGAGCAGTACTTC. This sequence encodes CASSEAGSYEQYF.

This chain uses TRBV7-9 with TRBJ2-7, with 8 nucleotides matching TRBD2. The V and J ends lost 6 bases and 5 bases, in that order; junction bases with no gene match: 9. CDR1 and CDR2 (germline): SEHNR, FQNEAQ (reference sequence). CDR3 length: 14 amino acids. In nucleotides, the CDR3 is TGTGCCAGCAGAACCTCTAGCGGGTCCAACGAGCAGTACTTC. The encoded protein is CASRTSSGSNEQYF.

Only a few counts were recorded for this clone. The chain combines TRBV19 with TRBJ1-5, with TRBD1 identical over 8 bases. This CDR3 spans 15 amino acids. The J segment lost 7 bases and the V segment lost 7 bases, leaving 12 bases of the junction unmatched. Germline V gene data show CDR1 as LNHDA and CDR2 as SQIVND (reference sequence). CDR3 bases: TGTGCCAGTACCAGACAGGGGAGGGAGGGCCAGCCCCAGCATTTT. Protein sequence: CASTRQGREGQPQHF.

This clone has a handful of counts. This chain links TRBV30 with TRBJ1-2; D is unresolved. V shed 4 bases and J shed 7 bases, with 10 bases lying between them. The CDR3 loop spans 11 amino acids. Germline V CDR1 and CDR2: GTSNPN, SVGIG (reference sequence). The CDR3 coding sequence is TGTGCCTGGACAGGATACGGTGGCTACACCTTC. Protein sequence: CAWTGYGGYTF.

The chain is built from TRBV6-6 and TRBJ1-5; 10 bases are a match to TRBD1. V dropped 5 bases and J dropped 6; count of bases not matched to a gene: 10. This CDR3 contains 16 residues. The V gene's germline CDR1 is MNHNY and CDR2 SVGAGI (reference sequence). CDR3 amino acids: CASSPGQGEEGQPQHF. The CDR3 DNA reads as TGTGCCAGCAGTCCCGGACAGGGGGAGGAAGGTCAGCCCCAGCATTTT.

The rearrangement links TRBV21-1 to TRBJ1-1; the D segment call TRBD1 is taken from the table without a DNA check. TRBV21-1 is a known pseudogene. The CDR3 consists of 15 residues. The CDR3 sequence is CASSTRTGMNTEAFF. The CDR3 coding sequence is TGTGCCAGCAGCACCCGGACAGGGATGAACACTGAAGCTTTCTTT.

This clone came up once. The J gene is TRBJ1-1, the V gene TRBV6-5; possibly TRBD1 for D (5 bases). There are 15 residues in the CDR3. Germline values: CDR1 MNHEY, CDR2 SVGAGI. V was clipped by 3 bases and J by 1 base, with 12 bases between them. Here the CDR3 DNA reads TGTGCCAGCAGTTATCTCGGGACGGAGAACACTGAAGCTTTCTTT. This encodes CASSYLGTENTEAFF.

The V and J genes are TRBV6-1 and TRBJ1-2; D ambiguous. With 3 bases removed from V and 3 bases from J, the gap between germline ends came to 14 bases. Germline V CDR1 and CDR2: MNHNS, SASEGT. This CDR3 is 15 amino acids long. CDR3 protein: CASSEAATAYYGYTF. The CDR3 nucleotides read TGTGCCAGCAGTGAGGCGGCGACGGCCTACTATGGCTACACCTTC.

This clone has just a few counts. The chain combines TRBV28 with TRBJ2-3; 12 bases are a match to TRBD2. The CDR3 is 19 residues long. CDR1 is MDHEN, CDR2 SYDVKM, per germline. J gave up 0 bases and V 6 bases, and 13 bases lay outside the gene matches. The CDR3 sequence is CASSPAGMTSGGSTDTQYF. The CDR3 nucleotides are TGTGCCAGCAGCCCCGCGGGTATGACTAGCGGGGGCAGCACAGATACGCAGTATTTT.